The clone carrying this T cell receptor beta chain was observed many times. The antigen remains undetermined. Construction of the TCR beta libraries employed iRepertoire HTBI primers in conjunction with Arm-PCR of CDR3 regions. TCRdb recomputed calls from the multiplex PCR reads with MiXCR, one row per CDR3 protein. The table has around 460,000 distinct CDR3 sequences, 20% to 25% seen once. This sample is drawn from a study of regulatory T cells in long-lasting Graves disease. The study's findings and limits: Whereas new patients shared about 980 public clonotypes, persistent patients shared more, at a few thousand.

Time point in this sample: persistent/refractory GD, antithyroid drugs over 5 years with positive TRAb. Preparation of the TCR library used RNA extracted from PBMCs. Clinicians diagnosed Graves' disease using American Thyroid Association guidelines. The CDR3 has 12 residues. Trimming stripped 5 bases from V and 7 bases from J, with 11 bases between. The J gene is TRBJ1-2, the V gene TRBV12-3 or TRBV12-4; possible D gene TRBD1, 5 bases. The receptor was derived from a female donor with Graves disease. Sequences were derived from peripheral blood mononuclear cells (PBMCs), sampled when the disease was refractory, from a patient treated with antithyroid drugs. The DNA for the CDR3 is TGTGCCAGCAGTCGAGGCGGGGCTGGCTACACCTTC. It codes for CASSRGGAGYTF.